This TCR beta chain was recorded in a study of T cell responses to AZD1222 COVID-19 vaccine. Study conclusions and caveats: Unmutated variant regions are reportedly the target of nearly half of TCRs that are spike-specific.

The protocol was immunoSEQ multiplex PCR, while the TCRdb copy is restricted to in-frame clones and leaves out a portion. The table includes about 60,000 clones, approximately 84% detected once. Regarding this clone: Its antigen remains unknown.

V was shortened by 5 bases and J by 4 bases, with 18 bases between the two germline ends. The CDR3 extends over 15 amino acids. Germline loops: CDR1 MDHEN, CDR2 SYDVKM. The source of this sequence is an adult in good health. The V call is TRBV28, the J call TRBJ2-7; weak D call: TRBD2 (6 bases). Material: peripheral blood, obtained on day 0 of AZD1222 vaccination. The CDR3 coding sequence is TGTGCCAGCAGTCACCGAAGGGACTGGACTTACGAGCAGTACTTC. It translates to CASSHRRDWTYEQYF.